This TCR beta chain was obtained from a study of blood T cell repertoires in COVID-19. Cohorts were determined from participant-reported clinical history. This table comes from immunoSEQ multiplex PCR, and its TCRdb copy is limited to in-frame clones, with some not included. The sample has approximately 230,000 clones; around 86% are singletons. Germline assignment: CDR1 MNHEY and CDR2 SVGAGI. This CDR3 has 14 residues. V was pared by 4 bases and J by 6 bases, with 16 bases between. The receptor comes from a young man who had recovered from COVID-19. Specimen: PBMCs or T cells enriched from blood (not recorded which). The chain employs TRBV6-5 and TRBJ2-7; tentatively, D is TRBD1 (5 bases). The DNA for the CDR3 is TGTGCCAGCAGTTCGGACACCCTATCCCTCGAGCAGTACTTC. Translating gives CASSSDTLSLEQYF.